This is a list of T cell receptor beta chains from one sample in a study of T-cell reconstitution after alpha-beta-depleted transplantation in children. Using its own MiXCR run on the PCR reads, TCRdb lists one record per CDR3 protein. The sample includes 500,000 to 600,000 distinct CDR3 sequences, roughly 27% of them seen just once. Here the sequenced sample was PBMCs, taken before TCRalphabeta/CD19-depleted stem cell transplant. The source of these receptors is a boy in the first two years of life with Wiskott-Aldrich syndrome, due to receive a stem cell transplant. Each CDR3 is given with its conserved first and last residue. The D gene is left open where the match is weak. Clone size is given for some rows only: seen once, a few or many times, or a class if the clone is expanded.

TRBJ1-5 | . | TRBV7-4 | . | CASSLVPYYSNQPQHF | TGTGCCAGCAGCTTGGTGCCATACTATAGCAATCAGCCCCAGCATTTT
TRBJ2-3 | few | TRBV28 | TRBD2 | CASSLAGGNGNTQYF | TGTGCCAGCAGTTTAGCGGGAGGGAACGGGAATACGCAGTATTTT
TRBJ1-3 | . | TRBV5-1 | TRBD1 | CASSAQGASGNTIYF | TGCGCCAGCAGCGCACAGGGGGCGTCTGGAAACACCATATATTTT
TRBJ2-6 | . | TRBV28 | . | CASSTIGTPGANVLTF | TGTGCCAGCAGTACCATCGGGACCCCTGGAGCCAACGTCCTGACTTTC
TRBJ2-7 | . | TRBV6-1 | . | CASARDFFNYEQYF | TGTGCCAGCGCCCGGGACTTCTTCAATTACGAGCAGTACTTC
TRBJ1-1 | . | TRBV20-1 | . | CSAPRAAKDFMNTEAFF | TGCAGTGCTCCACGGGCCGCGAAAGATTTCATGAACACTGAAGCTTTCTTT
TRBJ2-4 | few | TRBV5-1 | TRBD2 | CASSPILAGAGENIQYF | TGCGCCAGCAGCCCCATCCTAGCGGGAGCAGGTGAAAACATTCAGTACTTC
TRBJ2-7 | . | TRBV10-3 | . | CAISEGIARYF | TGTGCCATCAGTGAGGGGATAGCCCGGTACTTC
TRBJ2-1 | few | TRBV5-1 | . | CASKKSGPYNEQFF | TGCGCCAGTAAAAAAAGCGGCCCGTACAATGAGCAGTTCTTC
TRBJ1-5 | once | TRBV6-1 | . | CASSKRYDSNQPQHF | TGTGCCAGCAGTAAGCGTTACGACAGCAATCAGCCCCAGCATTTT
TRBJ2-2 | . | TRBV13 | TRBD2 | CASSGGGLAGDTGELFF | TGTGCCAGCAGCGGCGGGGGACTAGCGGGAGATACCGGGGAGCTGTTTTTT
TRBJ2-1 | . | TRBV20-1 | TRBD1 | CRAVPDRIGSYNEQFF | TGCAGGGCTGTCCCGGACAGGATAGGCTCCTACAATGAGCAGTTCTTC
TRBJ2-1 | . | TRBV10-3 | . | CAISGPLDGNEQFF | TGTGCCATCAGTGGCCCCTTGGATGGCAATGAGCAGTTCTTC
TRBJ1-6 | . | TRBV20-1 | . | CSAREGLNSPLHF | TGCAGTGCTAGAGAGGGTCTTAATTCACCCCTCCACTTT
TRBJ1-5 | . | TRBV5-6 | TRBD1 | CASSLGQGRQPQHF | TGTGCCAGCAGCCTCGGACAGGGGAGGCAGCCCCAGCATTTT
TRBJ2-3 | few | TRBV6-1 | TRBD2 | CASSGGSWADTQYF | TGTGCCAGCAGTGGCGGGAGTTGGGCAGATACGCAGTATTTT
TRBJ2-1 | . | TRBV3-1 | TRBD2 | CASSRRSGGSSYNEQFF | TGTGCCAGCAGCCGCCGCTCCGGGGGGAGCTCCTACAATGAGCAGTTCTTC
TRBJ1-2 | . | TRBV7-9 | . | CASSVLPSLLRYGYTF | TGTGCCAGCAGCGTACTCCCGAGTCTACTGCGATATGGCTACACCTTC
TRBJ2-7 | few | TRBV10-2 | TRBD2 | CASSDSGRSGSYEQYF | TGCGCCAGCAGCGATAGCGGGAGAAGTGGATCCTACGAGCAGTACTTC
TRBJ2-2 | . | TRBV5-1 | . | CASSGTTGNTGELFF | TGCGCCAGCAGCGGGACAACAGGGAACACCGGGGAGCTGTTTTTT
TRBJ2-3 | . | TRBV3-1 | . | CASSQDHRPDTQYF | TGTGCCAGCAGCCAAGATCATAGACCCGATACGCAGTATTTT
TRBJ2-6 | . | TRBV11-1 | . | CASSLTPRQLITGANVLTF | TGTGCCAGCAGCTTAACCCCTCGGCAGCTAATAACTGGGGCCAACGTCCTGACTTTC
TRBJ2-7 | many | TRBV20-1 | TRBD1 | CSAREQGAVISEQYF | TGCAGTGCTAGAGAGCAGGGGGCCGTCATCAGCGAGCAGTACTTC
TRBJ2-7 | . | TRBV20-1 | . | CSARGRGSGPYEQYF | TGCAGTGCTAGAGGGAGGGGGAGTGGCCCCTACGAGCAGTACTTC
TRBJ2-4 | few | TRBV28 | . | CASSLGGLAKNIQYF | TGTGCCAGCAGTTTGGGCGGCCTAGCCAAAAACATTCAGTACTTC
TRBJ2-2 | few | TRBV12-3/TRBV12-4 | TRBD2 | CASSPGLAGVFRELFF | TGTGCCAGCAGTCCGGGACTAGCGGGAGTTTTTCGGGAGCTGTTCTTT
TRBJ2-7 | few | TRBV10-3 | TRBD1 | CAISLGQGTEQYF | TGTGCCATCAGCCTTGGACAGGGGACCGAGCAGTACTTC
TRBJ2-2 | . | TRBV10-3 | . | CAISDQPLNTGELFF | TGTGCCATCAGTGACCAACCATTGAACACCGGGGAGCTGTTTTTT
TRBJ1-5 | . | TRBV2 | TRBD1 | CASKGQGNQPQHF | TGTGCCAGCAAGGGACAGGGCAATCAGCCCCAGCATTTT